The table lists the clone carrying this T cell receptor beta chain with a count of one. One end of the junction fails to match germline, which may point to a read error. This CDR3 comprises 10 residues. Germline CDR1 and CDR2: SGHDN and FVKESK. The sample belongs to a study of blood T cell repertoires in COVID-19. Using immunoSEQ multiplex PCR, the repertoire was profiled, and TCRdb retains in-frame clones only, with some absent. The data show some 300,000 clones, 65% to 90% seen once. The clonotype comes from a woman in her 70s with COVID-19, enrolled during active disease. The sequencing sample was made of peripheral blood. The gene calls are TRBV14 and TRBJ1-1; no reliable D call. In DNA form, the CDR3 reads TGTGCCAGCAGCCAAGTCTGTGTGGCCTTT. Translating it yields CASSQVCVAF.